This TCR beta chain is from a study of cytomegalovirus exposure and HLA in healthy donors. The study ran its PCR with 60 Vbeta and 13 Jbeta primers. The assay was immunoSEQ multiplex PCR, and TCRdb's table has in-frame clones only and misses some. The table has some 150,000 clones, roughly 85% seen once; the top ten hold 2% to 2.5%. The CDR3 totals 17 residues. From germline, CDR1 is SGDLS and CDR2 YYNGEE. Trimming took 3 bases from V and 4 from J; bases not matched to a gene: 9. The clonotype originates from a man in his forties or fifties in good health and CMV-seronegative. The chain employs TRBV9 and TRBJ2-2; 10 bases agree with TRBD2. Sample: PBMCs. This CDR3 reads CASSGGLSGRATGELFF. In DNA form, the CDR3 reads TGTGCCAGCAGCGGAGGGCTCAGCGGGAGGGCCACCGGGGAGCTGTTTTTT.